These T cell receptor beta chains were read from a single sample in a study of T cells in Graves' hyperthyroidism and ophthalmopathy. TCRdb analysed the multiplex PCR reads with MiXCR anew, one entry per CDR3 protein. Of a few hundred thousand distinct CDR3 sequences listed, about half are singletons. The sequencing sample was made of peripheral blood or thyroid tissue (not recorded which). The receptors stem from a woman between 18 and 30 years old with Graves' hyperthyroidism. CDR3s include the opening cysteine and the closing phenylalanine or tryptophan. A D gene is named only where the DNA matches it firmly. For some rows the clone size is stated as once, few or many, or as a class when expanded; others skip it.

cdr3_length j_call clone_size d_call v_call cdr3_nt cdr3_aa
13 TRBJ2-5 many - TRBV2 TGTGCCAGCATGGGCGGACAGCTCGAGACCCAGTACTTC CASMGGQLETQYF
15 TRBJ1-6 many - TRBV6-6 TGTGCCAGCAGTTACATCGGACAAGGCCAATGGGCCCTCCACTTT CASSYIGQGQWALHF
14 TRBJ2-7 - TRBD2 TRBV10-3 TGTGCCATCAAGGGTCTAGCGGGAGGGAATGAGCAGTACTTC CAIKGLAGGNEQYF
13 TRBJ2-7 many TRBD2 TRBV11-3 TGTGCCAGCAGCCCAGCGGGAGCCTACGAGCAGTACTTC CASSPAGAYEQYF
21 TRBJ2-7 - - TRBV29-1 TGCAGCGTCTCCGGAGCCAGCAGCTCACCCTTCGGGACATCCCTCCGGAACGAGCAGTACTTC CSVSGASSSPFGTSLRNEQYF
18 TRBJ2-7 many TRBD2 TRBV5-8 TGTGCCAGCAGCCCAGACGTCTGGACTAGCGGGAGGGGGGACGAGCAGTACTTC CASSPDVWTSGRGDEQYF
15 TRBJ1-2 many - TRBV29-1 TGCAGCGTTGATAGGGGGGAATACGTTCACTATGGCTACACCTTC CSVDRGEYVHYGYTF
15 TRBJ1-1 many - TRBV7-9 TGTGCCAGCAGCTCCGCCGGGACTGTGGGTACTGAAGCTTTCTTT CASSSAGTVGTEAFF
13 TRBJ1-4 many - TRBV12-3/TRBV12-4 TGTGCCAGCAGGGGACAAGGTTATGAAAAACTGTTTTTT CASRGQGYEKLFF
17 TRBJ2-5 many TRBD1 TRBV7-2 TGTGCCAGCAGCTTAGCACCGACGGGACAGGCCCAAGAGACCCAGTACTTC CASSLAPTGQAQETQYF
15 TRBJ1-3 many - TRBV20-1 TGCAGTGCTAGCCCGAGAGGGCCTACTGGAAACACCATATATTTT CSASPRGPTGNTIYF
16 TRBJ1-5 - - TRBV7-3 TGTGCCAGCAGCTTAACCCCAGGGATCCTCAATCAGCCCCAGCATTTT CASSLTPGILNQPQHF
14 TRBJ2-2 few - TRBV7-8 TGTGCCAGCAGAAACAGGGAATGGACCGGGGAGCTGTTTTTT CASRNREWTGELFF
14 TRBJ1-5 few - TRBV12-3/TRBV12-4 TGTGCCAGCAGTTTAGTAGCCAGCAATCAGCCCCAGCATTTT CASSLVASNQPQHF
14 TRBJ1-2 many TRBD1 TRBV5-1 TGCGCCAGCACCTCGTGGGGAGGGGGCGATGGCTACACCTTC CASTSWGGGDGYTF
15 TRBJ2-5 many - TRBV4-3 TGCGCCAGCAGCCAAGGGGTGGGAGTCCAAGAGACCCAGTACTTC CASSQGVGVQETQYF
12 TRBJ1-1 many - TRBV29-1 TGCAGCGTTGATCAGGTTGGTACTGAAGCTTTCTTT CSVDQVGTEAFF
18 TRBJ1-1 - - TRBV15 TGTGCCACCAGTCTTACTCAGGAACTCGCGATAATGAACACTGAAGCTTTCTTT CATSLTQELAIMNTEAFF
14 TRBJ2-7 many TRBD2 TRBV6-1 TGTGCCAGCAGTGAACTAGCGGGCAATTACGAGCAGTACTTC CASSELAGNYEQYF
12 TRBJ2-3 - - TRBV7-2 TGTGCCAGCAGCCTCGGGGTTAATACGCAGTATTTT CASSLGVNTQYF